This passage covers 24 T cell receptor beta chains from one sample sequenced in a study of cytomegalovirus exposure and HLA in healthy donors. PCR employed 60 Vbeta and 13 Jbeta primers. TCRdb's table, derived via immunoSEQ multiplex PCR, lists solely in-frame clones and lacks some. This table has 150,000 to 200,000 clones, 75% appearing once. The sequencing sample was made of PBMCs. The receptors shown here come from a woman aged 50 to 65 in good health and CMV-seropositive.

This chain connects TRBV9 to TRBJ1-5; no definite D call. Trimming pared 0 bases from V and 2 bases from J, leaving 6 bases between. This CDR3 is built from 14 residues. Per germline, CDR1 SGDLS and CDR2 YYNGEE. The CDR3 sequence is CASSVEYGNQPQHF. In nucleotides, the CDR3 is TGTGCCAGCAGCGTAGAATATGGCAATCAGCCCCAGCATTTT.

The chain links TRBV27 to TRBJ1-6, with D possibly TRBD1 on 6 matching bases. Germline CDR1 MNHEY, CDR2 SMNVEV (reference sequence). The CDR3 length is 14 residues. Deletions cut 4 bases from V and 3 bases from J, with 7 bases between. The chain's CDR3 is CASSSTGYNSPLHF. DNA of the CDR3: TGTGCCAGCAGTTCGACAGGCTATAATTCACCCCTCCACTTT.

This chain joins TRBV18 and TRBJ1-4; weak D call: TRBD1 (6 bases). Germline V CDR1 and CDR2: KGHSH, LQKENI. The V and J ends lost 6 bases and 0 bases respectively, with 8 bases between them. This CDR3 contains 14 residues. Here the CDR3 DNA reads TGTGCCAGCTCTGGGGGCTCAACTAATGAAAAACTGTTTTTT. Protein product: CASSGGSTNEKLFF.

This clone was seen a handful of times. The chain couples TRBV7-6 to TRBJ2-2; D is unresolved. This CDR3 has 14 residues. CDR1 is SGHVS, CDR2 FNYEAQ, per germline. V lost 7 bases and J lost 4, with 13 bases in between. This chain's CDR3 is CASKSLKSTGELFF. The CDR3 DNA follows: TGTGCCAGCAAATCTCTTAAGAGCACCGGGGAGCTGTTTTTT. The entire variable domain, with the rest obtained from reference TRBV7-6 and TRBJ2-2, is as follows: GAGVSQSPRYKVTKRGQDVALRCDPISGHVSLYWYRQALGQGPEFLTYFNYEAQQDKSGLPNDRFSAERPEGSISTLTIQRTEQRDSAMYRCASKSLKSTGELFFGEGSRLTVL.

The chain combines TRBV5-1 with TRBJ1-1, with TRBD1 matching 9 bases. The CDR3 is made up of 14 amino acids. Germline V lookup: CDR1 SGHRS, CDR2 YFSETQ. Losses at the gene ends were 2 bases for V and 4 bases for J; bases not matched to a gene: 3. For the CDR3, the DNA is TGCGCCAGCAGCTTACAGGGGGCGGTCACTGAAGCTTTCTTT. It yields the protein CASSLQGAVTEAFF.

In DNA form, the CDR3 reads TGTGCCAGCAGACAGGGGGTTAGTCAGCCCCAGCATTTT. Amino acid sequence: CASRQGVSQPQHF. V gene TRBV6-6 combines with J gene TRBJ1-5; 8 nucleotides align to TRBD1. The CDR3 covers 13 residues. Trimming at V came to 6 bases and at J to 6 bases, leaving 4 bases not matched to a gene. The germline CDR1 and CDR2 sequences are MNHNY and SVGAGI (reference sequence).

The rearrangement links TRBV27 to TRBJ1-2; TRBD1 agrees at 11 bases. The CDR3 is 17 amino acids. The V segment lost 3 bases and the J segment 3 bases; nucleotides outside the gene matches: 9. Germline assignment: CDR1 MNHEY and CDR2 SMNVEV (reference sequence). The CDR3 spells CASSFQRSGQGDYGYTF. In DNA form, the CDR3 reads TGTGCCAGCAGTTTCCAACGATCGGGACAGGGGGACTATGGCTACACCTTC.

The V gene is TRBV5-1, the J gene TRBJ2-7, with TRBD1 matching 8 bases. The germline gives CDR1 SGHRS, CDR2 YFSETQ. V was clipped by 4 bases and J by 4 bases; unmatched bases: 7. The CDR3 extends over 14 amino acids. In DNA form, the CDR3 reads TGCGCCAGCAGCGGGGGACAGGAAATATACGAGCAGTACTTC. Amino acid sequence: CASSGGQEIYEQYF.

This clone was detected once. The gene calls are TRBV19 and TRBJ2-1; 8 positions agree with TRBD2. The CDR3 has 15 residues. J lost 9 bases, V lost 2 bases, and 9 bases had no gene match. Germline V gives CDR1 LNHDA, CDR2 SQIVND (reference sequence). CDR3 coding DNA: TGTGCCAGTAGTATAAACCTTAGCGGGGTAGCTGAGCAGTTCTTC. Protein sequence: CASSINLSGVAEQFF.

A few counts support this clone. V gene TRBV15 combines with J gene TRBJ2-2, with D possibly matching TRBD1 (5 bases). The CDR3 covers 16 residues. CDR1 and CDR2 from the germline V gene are LNHNV and YYDKDF (reference sequence). V lost 0 bases and J 4 bases, leaving 12 bases between the germline ends. The CDR3: CATSREGPGSTGELFF. CDR3 DNA sequence: TGTGCCACCAGCAGAGAAGGGCCAGGGTCCACCGGGGAGCTGTTTTTT.

V is TRBV6-1 and J is TRBJ1-2; possible D gene TRBD1, 5 bases. Germline assignment: CDR1 MNHNS and CDR2 SASEGT. The CDR3 has 14 residues. Trimming took 6 bases from V and 1 from J, leaving 12 bases between them. The CDR3 loop is CASRPLGLNYGYTF. The CDR3 DNA follows: TGTGCCAGCAGGCCGTTGGGACTTAACTATGGCTACACCTTC.

This clone was seen ten or more times. CDR3: CASSFAGGGYEQYF. DNA for the CDR3: TGTGCCAGCAGCTTCGCGGGGGGTGGATACGAGCAGTACTTC. This chain connects TRBV7-9 to TRBJ2-7; TRBD2 agrees at 8 bases. Germline V gene data show CDR1 as SEHNR and CDR2 as FQNEAQ (reference sequence). CDR3 length: 14 residues. V gave up 3 bases and J gave up 4 bases; unmatched junction bases: 5.

The chain couples TRBV5-5 to TRBJ2-1; 9 bases match TRBD2. The CDR3 is 16 residues long. J lost 2 bases, V lost 4 bases, and 7 bases had no gene match. Germline CDR1 SGHKS, CDR2 YYEKEE (reference sequence). CDR3: CASSPFSGGTYNEQFF. The CDR3 nucleotides read TGTGCCAGCAGCCCCTTTAGCGGGGGTACCTACAATGAGCAGTTCTTC.

The J gene is TRBJ2-1, the V gene TRBV27; the D is unclear. The CDR3 extends over 17 amino acids. V lost 6 bases and J lost 4, with 22 bases in between. Looked up from germline, CDR1 is MNHEY and CDR2 is SMNVEV (reference sequence). The CDR3 protein is CASSPRNRVLDYNEQFF. CDR3 DNA sequence: TGTGCCAGCAGCCCTCGAAACCGGGTTCTAGATTACAATGAGCAGTTCTTC.

The rearrangement uses TRBV6-6 and TRBJ1-5, with D possibly TRBD1 on 6 matching bases. The CDR3 loop spans 15 amino acids. Trimming removed 0 bases at V and 3 bases at J, with 9 bases between. Germline V gene data show CDR1 as MNHNY and CDR2 as SVGAGI (reference sequence). CDR3 in DNA: TGTGCCAGCAGTTACTCCGGGACAATCAATCAGCCCCAGCATTTT. The encoded protein is CASSYSGTINQPQHF.

V usage is TRBV11-2 and J usage is TRBJ2-1, with D perhaps matching TRBD2 (5 bases). The CDR3 runs 15 residues. Germline assignment: CDR1 SGHAT and CDR2 FQNNGV. V lost 0 bases, J lost 7 bases, and 13 bases lay in between. This CDR3 reads CASSLESGFGNEQFF. CDR3 in DNA: TGTGCCAGCAGCTTAGAATCGGGGTTCGGGAATGAGCAGTTCTTC.

The chain links TRBV5-1 to TRBJ1-6, with 11 positions matching TRBD1. With V trimmed by 4 bases and J by 7 bases, 4 bases remained unmatched. This CDR3 region has 15 residues. Germline CDR1 is SGHRS and CDR2 is YFSETQ. CDR3 nucleotides: TGCGCCAGCAGCATAGGGACAGGGGGAAATTCACCCCTCCACTTT. Encoded protein: CASSIGTGGNSPLHF.

The V gene is TRBV19, the J gene TRBJ1-6, with D tentatively TRBD1 (6 bases). CDR3 length equals 17 residues. The V end was cut by 6 bases, the J end by 7 bases, with 22 bases between. The germline V gene encodes CDR1 LNHDA and CDR2 SQIVND (reference sequence). The CDR3 sequence: CASSRDTTGTGNSPLHF. The CDR3 nucleotides are TGTGCCAGTAGCCGAGACACCACAGGGACGGGGAATTCACCCCTCCACTTT.

The gene calls are TRBV19 and TRBJ2-4, with D unresolved. The germline gives CDR1 LNHDA, CDR2 SQIVND (reference sequence). Trimming took off 1 base at V and 0 bases at J, with 4 bases between the two ends. This CDR3 has 14 residues. CDR3 region: CASSIGAAKNIQYF. The CDR3 nucleotides are TGTGCCAGTAGTATAGGCGCAGCCAAAAACATTCAGTACTTC.

The chain's CDR3 is CASSQGTGSAKTQYF. The CDR3 region has the DNA TGCGCCAGCAGCCAGGGGACAGGGTCAGCGAAGACCCAGTACTTC. The chain couples TRBV5-1 to TRBJ2-5; 9 nucleotides line up with TRBD1. Germline trimming cut 4 bases from V and 6 bases from J; bases unmatched to any gene: 10. There are 15 residues in the CDR3. In germline, CDR1 is SGHRS, CDR2 YFSETQ.

This clone showed up just once. The chain carries TRBV2 and TRBJ2-3; D might be TRBD2 (7 bases). The length of the CDR3 is 14 residues. V was pared by 4 bases and J by 2 bases, with 10 bases between. CDR1 and CDR2 from the germline V gene are SNHLY and FYNNEI. The CDR3 DNA reads TGTGCCAGCAGTGGGGGGGGCACCACAGATACGCAGTATTTT. It codes for CASSGGGTTDTQYF.

Turning to this clone: Distinct nucleotide sequences in the sample also encode this CDR3. V gene TRBV7-9 combines with J gene TRBJ2-1; D is possibly TRBD2 (6 bases). This CDR3 comprises 17 residues. Germline assignment: CDR1 SEHNR and CDR2 FQNEAQ (reference sequence). Trimming shortened V by 1 base and J by 3 bases, and 16 bases separated the two germline ends. The CDR3 DNA follows: TGTGCCAGCAGCTTAGGTCTGCGTGGGGGGTACTACAATGAGCAGTTCTTC. Encoded protein: CASSLGLRGGYYNEQFF.

V and J are TRBV19 and TRBJ1-6, with 7 bases lining up with TRBD1. The CDR3 runs 15 residues. V shed 3 bases, J shed 10 bases, and the junction held 9 bases outside the gene matches. From germline, CDR1 is LNHDA and CDR2 SQIVND (reference sequence). The CDR3 DNA reads TGTGCCAGTAGTATCGACAGGGAATGGGGCTCACCCCTCCACTTT. Translation gives CASSIDREWGSPLHF.

This chain uses TRBV27 with TRBJ1-2; 9 positions agree with TRBD1. The trim removed 2 bases at V and 8 bases at J, leaving 6 bases unmatched. This CDR3 spans 14 amino acids. The germline gives CDR1 MNHEY, CDR2 SMNVEV (reference sequence). In nucleotides, the CDR3 is TGTGCCAGCAGTTTAGTCGGGACAGGGAACGGCTACACCTTC. Translated: CASSLVGTGNGYTF.